Listed below are T cell receptor beta chains from one sample, sequenced in a study of T-cell memory formation after mild COVID-19. TCRdb reanalysed the 5' RACE reads using MiXCR and keeps one entry per CDR3 protein. The top ten clones hold around 2% of a sample with approximately 180,000 distinct CDR3 sequences, 15% to 20% of them seen once. Sequencing was carried out using PBMCs or a T cell subset sorted from them (not recorded which). These receptors originate from an adult woman who had mild COVID-19 (a few samples of this study predate the infection). Cell type and time point are not known. CDR3s include the opening cysteine and the closing phenylalanine or tryptophan. Each record gives: J gene, D gene, V gene, clone size, CDR3 protein, CDR3 DNA. A D gene is named only where the DNA matches it firmly. Expanded clones are given a class, and other clones once, few, many or no size at all.

J: TRBJ1-2
D: TRBD1
V: TRBV7-8
size: few
CDR3: CASSPDRGGYTF
DNA: TGTGCCAGCAGCCCCGACAGGGGGGGCTACACCTTC

J: TRBJ2-5
D: NA
V: TRBV5-1
size: NA
CDR3: CASSLTNQGGETQYF
DNA: TGCGCCAGCAGCTTGACGAATCAGGGTGGTGAGACCCAGTACTTC

J: TRBJ2-4
D: TRBD1
V: TRBV5-1
size: NA
CDR3: CASSRRTGGNIQYF
DNA: TGCGCCAGCAGCAGAAGGACAGGTGGAAACATTCAGTACTTC

J: TRBJ2-7
D: NA
V: TRBV27
size: NA
CDR3: CASSLYYGNYEQYF
DNA: TGTGCCAGCAGTTTATACTACGGTAACTACGAGCAGTACTTC

J: TRBJ1-2
D: NA
V: TRBV5-1
size: NA
CDR3: CASSLGDVRGHYGYTF
DNA: TGCGCCAGCAGCTTGGGGGACGTCAGGGGACACTATGGCTACACCTTC

J: TRBJ2-3
D: TRBD2
V: TRBV15
size: NA
CDR3: CATSREGLAAQYF
DNA: TGTGCCACCAGCAGAGAAGGACTAGCGGCGCAGTATTTT

J: TRBJ1-5
D: NA
V: TRBV20-1
size: few
CDR3: CSARGNRIPGQPQHF
DNA: TGCAGTGCTAGAGGCAACAGGATCCCTGGACAGCCCCAGCATTTT

J: TRBJ2-1
D: NA
V: TRBV12-3/TRBV12-4
size: few
CDR3: CASSLPPGSQFF
DNA: TGTGCCAGCAGTTTGCCACCCGGCAGTCAGTTCTTC

J: TRBJ2-7
D: TRBD2
V: TRBV6-5
size: few
CDR3: CASSRLAVTYEQYF
DNA: TGTGCCAGCAGCCGACTAGCGGTAACCTACGAGCAGTACTTC

J: TRBJ2-1
D: NA
V: TRBV3-1
size: few
CDR3: CASSQDRLNEQFF
DNA: TGTGCCAGCAGCCAAGATCGTTTGAATGAGCAGTTCTTC

J: TRBJ2-5
D: NA
V: TRBV20-1
size: NA
CDR3: CSGTGAEETQYF
DNA: TGCAGTGGGACGGGGGCAGAAGAGACCCAGTACTTC

J: TRBJ2-3
D: TRBD2
V: TRBV20-1
size: NA
CDR3: CSAPGTSGMKHTQYF
DNA: TGCAGTGCCCCTGGGACTAGCGGGATGAAGCATACGCAGTATTTT

J: TRBJ2-1
D: TRBD2
V: TRBV4-1
size: NA
CDR3: CASRQAGGNRNEQFF
DNA: TGCGCCAGCAGGCAAGCGGGAGGAAATCGGAATGAGCAGTTCTTC

J: TRBJ2-2
D: NA
V: TRBV2
size: few
CDR3: CASMVGNTGELFF
DNA: TGTGCCAGCATGGTCGGGAACACCGGGGAGCTGTTTTTT

J: TRBJ2-3
D: TRBD2
V: TRBV12-3/TRBV12-4
size: NA
CDR3: CASSFRTSSDTQYF
DNA: TGTGCCAGCAGTTTTCGGACTAGTTCAGATACGCAGTATTTT

J: TRBJ1-2
D: NA
V: TRBV5-1
size: few
CDR3: CASSGGVRESDGYTF
DNA: TGCGCCAGCAGCGGAGGGGTCAGGGAAAGTGATGGCTACACCTTC

J: TRBJ2-7
D: NA
V: TRBV29-1
size: NA
CDR3: CSVEKKDGDYYEQYF
DNA: TGCAGCGTTGAAAAGAAAGACGGGGATTACTACGAGCAGTACTTC

J: TRBJ2-7
D: TRBD2
V: TRBV15
size: few
CDR3: CATSRVLAGVGEQYF
DNA: TGTGCCACCAGCAGAGTCCTAGCGGGAGTCGGCGAGCAGTACTTC

J: TRBJ1-2
D: NA
V: TRBV6-2/TRBV6-3
size: NA
CDR3: CASSYLGQGYGYTF
DNA: TGTGCCAGCAGTTACCTGGGGCAGGGCTATGGCTACACCTTC

J: TRBJ2-1
D: TRBD2
V: TRBV7-6
size: NA
CDR3: CASKGREVGEQFF
DNA: TGTGCCAGCAAAGGGCGGGAGGTTGGTGAGCAGTTCTTC

J: TRBJ2-3
D: NA
V: TRBV10-3
size: few
CDR3: CAISVRLVSTDTQYF
DNA: TGTGCCATCAGTGTAAGGCTAGTGAGCACAGATACGCAGTATTTT

J: TRBJ2-5
D: TRBD2
V: TRBV25-1
size: NA
CDR3: CASSVGTGGTQYF
DNA: TGTGCCAGCAGTGTTGGGACGGGGGGTACCCAGTACTTC

J: TRBJ2-5
D: NA
V: TRBV10-3
size: NA
CDR3: CAISPGKEETQYF
DNA: TGTGCCATCAGTCCGGGGAAAGAAGAGACCCAGTACTTC

J: TRBJ2-1
D: TRBD2
V: TRBV7-2
size: few
CDR3: CASSRKRTSGPLFPYNEQFF
DNA: TGTGCCAGCAGCCGTAAACGGACTAGCGGGCCGCTATTTCCCTACAATGAGCAGTTCTTC

J: TRBJ2-2
D: NA
V: TRBV20-1
size: few
CDR3: CSARDAGAGSGELFF
DNA: TGCAGTGCTAGAGATGCGGGGGCAGGGTCCGGGGAGCTGTTTTTT

J: TRBJ2-4
D: NA
V: TRBV30
size: NA
CDR3: CAWSDVAKNIQYF
DNA: TGTGCCTGGAGTGACGTGGCCAAAAACATTCAGTACTTC

J: TRBJ2-5
D: TRBD2
V: TRBV9
size: NA
CDR3: CASGGLVGETQYF
DNA: TGTGCCAGCGGAGGACTAGTCGGTGAGACCCAGTACTTC

J: TRBJ1-4
D: NA
V: TRBV5-1
size: NA
CDR3: CASSFGETNEKLFF
DNA: TGCGCCAGCAGCTTCGGGGAAACTAATGAAAAACTGTTTTTT

J: TRBJ1-1
D: NA
V: TRBV7-9
size: NA
CDR3: CASSLATGMNTEAFF
DNA: TGTGCCAGCAGCTTAGCTACCGGTATGAACACTGAAGCTTTCTTT

J: TRBJ1-5
D: TRBD1
V: TRBV29-1
size: NA
CDR3: CSALTGVRNQPQHF
DNA: TGCAGCGCCTTGACAGGGGTGCGCAATCAGCCCCAGCATTTT

J: TRBJ2-7
D: TRBD1
V: TRBV5-6
size: NA
CDR3: CASSRTDRGHPYEQYF
DNA: TGTGCCAGCAGCCGCACCGACAGGGGTCATCCCTACGAGCAGTACTTC

J: TRBJ2-5
D: NA
V: TRBV7-2
size: few
CDR3: CASGGGRMETQYF
DNA: TGTGCCTCTGGTGGGGGCCGAATGGAGACCCAGTACTTC